This section outlines one TCR beta chain sequence together with its context. Profiled with immunoSEQ multiplex PCR; TCRdb holds only in-frame clones, not every one. The sample contains 85,000 to 95,000 clones, roughly four fifths of which appear only once. CDR3 length equals 12 residues. V was shortened by 5 bases and J by 15 bases, with 17 bases between the two germline ends. CDR1 and CDR2 from the germline V gene are KGHSH and LQKENI. These data belong to a study of radiotherapy plus CTLA-4 blockade in lung cancer. The TCR was taken from a human donor with non-small cell lung cancer that progressed on radiotherapy plus ipilimumab. The sample was peripheral blood, taken from a patient treated with radiotherapy plus ipilimumab. The chain combines TRBV18 with TRBJ2-1; D possibly corresponds to TRBD2 (6 bases). CDR3 loop: CASSSSTSGGFF. In nucleotides, the CDR3 is TGTGCCAGCTCATCCTCGACTAGTGGCGGGTTCTTC.